This T cell receptor beta chain was retrieved from a study of blood T cells in healthy people across ages. Study results and caveats: Greater diversity and more naive CD4+ cells were seen in long-lived donors than in aged donors.

This CDR3 has 15 residues. CDR1 and CDR2 from the germline V gene are SGHTA and FQGNSA. V lost 4 bases, J lost 5 bases, and 8 bases stayed unmatched. The table lists this clonotype with a few counts. Its specificity is not known. PCR was performed a second time for about 6 to 12 cycles using a sample-barcoded 5' primer and a J-beta primer mix. Each CDR3 protein is one row after TCRdb ran MiXCR on the 5' RACE reads. The repertoire includes about 930,000 distinct CDR3 sequences, 29% of them detected once, and 10% sits in the top ten. These data also formed part of another study, on T cells of mothers and their children.

The sequence was collected from a woman in her 40s in good health. The gene calls are TRBV7-2 and TRBJ2-5, with TRBD2 identical over 9 bases. The specimen sequenced was blood. The CDR3 nucleotides are TGTGCCAGCAGCTCAGCTCATGGACTAGCGGAGACCCAGTACTTC. It yields the protein CASSSAHGLAETQYF.